Sequencing of this T cell receptor beta chain was carried out in a study of PD-1 blockade in classical Hodgkin lymphoma. Comments on this clone: Its antigen is not known.

TCRdb's table, derived via immunoSEQ multiplex PCR, lists solely in-frame clones and lacks some. The sample gives about 24,000 clones, around 68% of which show up once; 25% to 30% is in the top ten. Study-level points and caveats: Exclusion removed patients who began nivolumab under 1 year after ASCT. Still unresolved is the cause of the repertoire differences, which may be disease activity or prior therapy.

Specified time point: cycle 4 day 1 (C4D1), after less than 7 weeks of nivolumab. After autologous stem cell transplantation all patients relapsed, and prior brentuximab vedotin exposure differed between cohorts. Complete response, partial response or progressive disease was recorded as best response. V lost 0 bases and J 0 bases, leaving 8 bases between the germline ends. Germline V CDR1 and CDR2: ENHRY, SYGVKD. The CDR3 has 16 residues. The sequence was collected from a human donor with classical Hodgkin lymphoma. The chain combines TRBV10-3 with TRBJ1-4; possibly TRBD1 for D (5 bases). The sample in question was peripheral blood mononuclear cells (PBMCs), obtained before the fourth cycle of nivolumab. The CDR3 DNA sequence: TGTGCCATCAGTGAGTCGAGAGGGGCAACTAATGAAAAACTGTTTTTT. The encoded protein is CAISESRGATNEKLFF.